The clone carrying this T cell receptor (beta chain) was picked up many times. Its specificity is unknown. V shed 6 bases and J shed 10 bases, with 16 bases lying between them. CDR3 size: 13 residues. The germline CDR1 and CDR2 sequences are DFQATT and SNEGSKA (reference sequence). The sample originates from a study of regulatory T cells in long-lasting Graves disease. Study results and limitations: Accuracy was perhaps lowered by the small sample size. Public clonotype sharing was higher in persistent than newly diagnosed patients.

Specified time point: newly diagnosed GD, antithyroid drugs for less than 3 months. The TCR library was prepared using RNA isolated from PBMCs. Peripheral blood, approximately 9 milliliters per patient, was collected in EDTA tubes. Arm-PCR of CDR3 regions and iRepertoire HTBI primers were used to build TCR beta libraries. MiXCR, run by TCRdb on the multiplex PCR reads, gives a single entry per CDR3 protein. The top ten hold 22% of the sample, which has approximately 210,000 distinct CDR3 sequences, about 18% seen once. The sequencing here drew on peripheral blood mononuclear cells (PBMCs), taken at new diagnosis, from a patient treated with antithyroid drugs. This chain joins TRBV20-1 and TRBJ1-6, with D tentatively TRBD1 (6 bases). The clonotype comes from a female donor with Graves disease. The chain's CDR3 is CSARGQVQSPLHF. The CDR3 DNA is TGCAGTGCCAGGGGACAAGTCCAATCACCCCTCCACTTT.